This TCR beta chain is from a study of shared clonotypes between healthy human individuals. Study-level results: A small donor pool kept down the genetic and exposure-history diversity that was represented.

CDR1 and CDR2 from the germline V gene are SGDLS and YYNGEE. CDR3 size: 13 residues. V gave up 1 base and J gave up 3 bases, with 8 bases separating them. A note on this clone: The antigen is not known.

An assay was performed, and its level was deep. Profiling relied on immunoSEQ multiplex PCR, and the TCRdb table lists in-frame clones only, not all of them. The sample shows 2 million to 2.5 million clones, just over 90% of them seen only once. The chain uses TRBV9 and TRBJ2-7; D ambiguous. The clonotype originates from a man between 18 and 35 years old in good health. Some clones in this sample may be carry-over from other donors' samples. The material sequenced was naive CD4+ T cells from PBMCs. Subset specified: CD45RA+ positively selected. CDR3 sequence (DNA): TGTGCCAGCAGCGTAAACGGTGTCTACGAGCAGTACTTC. Translated: CASSVNGVYEQYF.